A single sample is the source of the 24 T cell receptor beta chains below, sequenced in a study of shared clonotypes between healthy human individuals. Repertoires were generated with immunoSEQ multiplex PCR, while TCRdb's copy carries only in-frame clones and drops some. The sample includes some 2.3 million clones, approximately 93% of them seen just once. The sample comprised naive CD4+ T cells from PBMCs. The subset: CD45RA+ positively selected. These receptor sequences come from a man aged 18 to 29 in good health. Some clones in this sample may be carry-over from other donors' samples.

The gene calls are TRBV28 and TRBJ2-3, with D unclear. V was pared by 7 bases and J by 2 bases, with 13 bases between. CDR3 length: 14 amino acids. Per the germline V gene, CDR1 is MDHEN and CDR2 is SYDVKM. DNA for the CDR3: TGTGCCAGCAAGCTAGGAGAGCCCACAGATACGCAGTATTTT. Translated, it gives CASKLGEPTDTQYF. Full variable domain (rest looked up from reference TRBV28 and TRBJ2-3): DVKVTQSSRYLVKRTGEKVFLECVQDMDHENMFWYRQDPGLGLRLIYFSYDVKMKEKGDIPEGYSVSREKKERFSLILESASTNQTSMYLCASKLGEPTDTQYFGPGTRLTVL.

J is TRBJ2-1 and V is TRBV14; 12 bases agree with TRBD2. Germline V gives CDR1 SGHDN, CDR2 FVKESK. Trimming took 6 bases from V and 7 from J; bases not matched to a gene: 1. This CDR3 region has 13 residues. As DNA, the CDR3 is TGTGCCAGCAGGACTAGCGGGAGTAATGAGCAGTTCTTC. Its translation is CASRTSGSNEQFF.

The rearrangement uses TRBV6-1 and TRBJ1-2; D is undetermined. Trimming took off 3 bases at V and 5 bases at J, with 16 bases between the two ends. The CDR3 sequence is 15 residues long. Germline CDR1 MNHNS, CDR2 SASEGT. CDR3: CASSDPRSVKYGYTF. The CDR3 bases are TGTGCCAGCAGTGATCCCAGGTCGGTAAAATATGGCTACACCTTC.

This chain connects TRBV5-8 to TRBJ2-7; TRBD1 matches at 7 bases. Unmatched junction bases numbered 7, after V lost 4 bases and J lost 3 bases. CDR3 length: 14 amino acids. Germline values: CDR1 SGHTS, CDR2 YDEGEE. The CDR3 is CASSLGTEVYEQYF. The DNA for the CDR3 is TGTGCCAGCAGCCTCGGGACAGAAGTCTACGAGCAGTACTTC.

The J gene is TRBJ1-2, the V gene TRBV7-9; 7 bases line up with TRBD1. The CDR3 totals 14 residues. J lost 4 bases, V lost 5 bases, and 7 bases had no gene match. CDR1 SEHNR and CDR2 FQNEAQ come from the germline V gene (reference sequence). This chain's CDR3 is CASSGGGGGYGYTF. In DNA form, the CDR3 reads TGTGCCAGCAGCGGAGGAGGGGGCGGCTATGGCTACACCTTC.

The chain combines TRBV7-2 with TRBJ2-3, with unresolved D. Germline CDR1 reads SGHTA; CDR2 reads FQGNSA. V was shortened by 5 bases and J by 2 bases, with 8 bases between the two germline ends. The CDR3 totals 13 residues. CDR3 bases: TGTGCCAGCAGCCCCCTTCCCACAGATACGCAGTATTTT. Translation: CASSPLPTDTQYF.

This chain connects TRBV5-4 to TRBJ1-4, with TRBD1 matching 7 bases. This CDR3 has 15 residues. Trimming at V came to 4 bases and at J to 7 bases, leaving 10 bases not matched to a gene. Germline V gene lookup returns CDR1 SGHNT and CDR2 YYREEE (reference sequence). CDR3 sequence reads: CASSRGTERFEKLFF. CDR3 bases: TGTGCCAGCAGCCGAGGGACAGAGCGATTTGAAAAACTGTTTTTT.

In this sample, this clone turned up once. The genes are TRBV29-1 and TRBJ2-3; perhaps D is TRBD1 or TRBD2 (6 bases each). The CDR3 contains 14 residues. Trimming stripped 4 bases from V and 3 bases from J, with 14 bases between. Germline loops: CDR1 SQVTM, CDR2 ANQGSEA. CDR3 DNA: TGCAGCGTTGGTGTCAGGAGGGGGACAGATACGCAGTATTTT. Protein sequence: CSVGVRRGTDTQYF.

This clone is a singleton in its sample. The gene calls are TRBV5-1 and TRBJ1-3; 7 positions match TRBD1. The CDR3 has 18 amino acids. V shed 3 bases and J 0 bases; nucleotides not matched to a gene: 12. Looked up from germline, CDR1 is SGHRS and CDR2 is YFSETQ. CDR3 in DNA: TGCGCCAGCAGCTCGTCGAAGGGACAGCCTCTCTCTGGAAACACCATATATTTT. Its protein is CASSSSKGQPLSGNTIYF.

Concerning this clone: This CDR3 is also generated by other DNA sequences in the sample. The rearrangement uses TRBV18 and TRBJ2-1, with D possibly called TRBD1 or TRBD2 (5 bases each). The V end lost 3 bases, the J end lost 1 base, and 10 bases lay between the germline ends. The CDR3 extends over 15 amino acids. Germline V gene data show CDR1 as KGHSH and CDR2 as LQKENI. The CDR3: CASSPGTGSYNEQFF. CDR3 DNA: TGTGCCAGCTCACCCGGGACCGGTTCCTACAATGAGCAGTTCTTC. The whole variable domain, filled in from reference TRBV18 and TRBJ2-1, reads NAGVMQNPRHLVRRRGQEARLRCSPMKGHSHVYWYRQLPEEGLKFMVYLQKENIIDESGMPKERFSAEFPKEGPSILRIQQVVRGDSAAYFCASSPGTGSYNEQFFGPGTRLTVL.

The chain links TRBV11-3 to TRBJ2-1; 7 bases line up with TRBD2. The CDR3 contains 17 residues. J gave up 9 bases and V 0 bases, and 14 bases lay outside the gene matches. Germline CDR1 is SGHNT and CDR2 is YENEEA. CDR3: CASSLDGRDYRKPEQFF. CDR3 DNA sequence: TGTGCCAGCAGCTTAGATGGCCGGGACTACAGAAAGCCTGAGCAGTTCTTC.

The chain carries TRBV28 and TRBJ1-1, with 11 bases that match TRBD1. The germline V gene has CDR1 MDHEN and CDR2 SYDVKM. CDR3 length equals 14 residues. V trimming: 6 bases; J trimming: 4 bases; junction bases outside the gene matches: 4. The CDR3 loop is CASRRTGGSTEAFF. The CDR3 DNA reads TGTGCCAGCAGGCGGACAGGGGGCAGCACTGAAGCTTTCTTT.

The sample holds a few counts of this clone. This chain uses TRBV29-1 with TRBJ2-7, with 7 bases matching TRBD1. The V segment lost 0 bases and the J segment 5 bases; nucleotides outside the gene matches: 13. Germline-derived CDR1 and CDR2 are SQVTM and ANQGSEA. This CDR3 region has 16 residues. In DNA, the CDR3 is TGCAGCGTTGAAGATCGGAGGACAGGTTTCCCAGACGAGCAGTACTTC. It translates to CSVEDRRTGFPDEQYF.

V is TRBV4-1 and J is TRBJ1-6; D might be TRBD1 (5 bases). The ends were cut back, 0 bases at V and 9 bases at J, with 15 bases in the middle. The CDR3 covers 16 residues. Germline CDR1 and CDR2: MGHRA and YSYEKL. The chain's CDR3 is CASSQDGPGRGSPLHF. Written as DNA, the CDR3 is TGCGCCAGCAGCCAAGATGGCCCCGGAAGGGGTTCACCCCTCCACTTT.

V and J are TRBV18 and TRBJ1-1; tentatively, D is TRBD1 (6 bases). The CDR3 length is 17 residues. The germline V gene has CDR1 KGHSH and CDR2 LQKENI. Trimming left V 3 bases short and J 0 bases short, with 17 bases between. CDR3 loop: CASSPVEQGPLNTEAFF. CDR3 bases: TGTGCCAGCTCACCCGTCGAACAGGGACCTTTGAACACTGAAGCTTTCTTT. The variable domain in full, with the rest retrieved from reference TRBV18 and TRBJ1-1, is NAGVMQNPRHLVRRRGQEARLRCSPMKGHSHVYWYRQLPEEGLKFMVYLQKENIIDESGMPKERFSAEFPKEGPSILRIQQVVRGDSAAYFCASSPVEQGPLNTEAFFGQGTRLTVV.

This clone has more than one count but fewer than ten. The chain has TRBV27 and TRBJ1-2; D gene uncertain. The CDR3 spans 14 residues. V dropped 2 bases and J dropped 1 base, with 8 bases sitting between them. CDR1 and CDR2 from the germline V gene are MNHEY and SMNVEV (reference sequence). This chain's CDR3 is CASSLNGGNYGYTF. For the CDR3, the DNA is TGTGCCAGCAGTTTAAACGGAGGTAACTATGGCTACACCTTC.

V and J are TRBV5-1 and TRBJ1-1; a possible D gene is TRBD1 (6 bases). The germline V and J ends were trimmed by 0 bases and 1 base, with 10 bases remaining between them. The length of the CDR3 is 15 residues. Germline V gene data show CDR1 as SGHRS and CDR2 as YFSETQ. Written as DNA, the CDR3 is TGCGCCAGCAGCTTGGAAACAGGGAAGAACACTGAAGCTTTCTTT. This encodes CASSLETGKNTEAFF.

The V call is TRBV28, the J call TRBJ1-4; weak D call: TRBD1 (6 bases). V was trimmed by 7 bases and J by 8 bases, leaving 14 bases between them. The CDR3 sequence is 13 residues long. Germline V gene lookup returns CDR1 MDHEN and CDR2 SYDVKM. Here the CDR3 reads CASTKDSGEKLFF. The CDR3 DNA follows: TGTGCCAGCACCAAGGACAGTGGAGAAAAACTGTTTTTT.

The V gene is TRBV28, the J gene TRBJ2-7; a weak D match, TRBD2 (5 bases). Germline CDR1 and CDR2: MDHEN and SYDVKM. V lost 2 bases and J 3 bases, leaving 14 bases between the germline ends. This CDR3 comprises 15 residues. As DNA, the CDR3 is TGTGCCAGCAGTTTAAGGACTTTAGTCAGCTACGAGCAGTACTTC. This translates into CASSLRTLVSYEQYF.

Points on this clone: Other nucleotide sequences from this sample produce the same CDR3. This chain links TRBV18 with TRBJ2-1, with D possibly being TRBD1 (6 bases). Looked up from germline, CDR1 is KGHSH and CDR2 is LQKENI. The CDR3 loop spans 14 amino acids. The ends were cut back, 4 bases at V and 4 bases at J, with 11 bases in the middle. The CDR3 bases are TGTGCCAGCTCACTAACAAGGGGGTACAATGAGCAGTTCTTC. This codes for CASSLTRGYNEQFF.

V usage is TRBV9 and J usage is TRBJ2-1, with TRBD2 matching over 7 bases. The CDR3 is 14 amino acids. The junction had 10 bases not matched to a gene; V was cut back by 0 bases and J by 13 bases. Germline CDR1 reads SGDLS; CDR2 reads YYNGEE. CDR3 in DNA: TGTGCCAGCAGCGTAGACAACTTAGGGAGGGTTCAGTTCTTC. The encoded protein is CASSVDNLGRVQFF.

The gene calls are TRBV6-5 and TRBJ2-7; D is possibly TRBD2 (5 bases). The V and J ends lost 5 bases and 1 base respectively, with 15 bases between them. Germline V gives CDR1 MNHEY, CDR2 SVGAGI. CDR3 length: 15 amino acids. CDR3 sequence: CASSTPSRPSYEQYF. DNA of the CDR3: TGTGCCAGCAGTACCCCTAGCCGCCCATCCTACGAGCAGTACTTC.

The chain uses TRBV7-3 and TRBJ2-2; TRBD2 might be the D (6 bases). This CDR3 has 16 amino acids. CDR1 and CDR2 (germline): SGHTA, FQGTGA. The V end lost 10 bases, the J end lost 5 bases, and 23 bases lay between the germline ends. CDR3 coding DNA: TGTGCCACCGCGGTTAGCGGTTACCCCGTTACCGGGGAGCTGTTTTTT. This codes for CATAVSGYPVTGELFF.

Note on this clone: Other DNA variants within this sample encode the same CDR3. The CDR3, as DNA: TGTGCCAGCAGCTTAGTGGGCAGGGTATACGAGCAGTACTTC. It yields the protein CASSLVGRVYEQYF. The chain uses TRBV11-2 and TRBJ2-7; weak D call: TRBD1 (5 bases). The CDR3 is 14 amino acids. Germline assignment: CDR1 SGHAT and CDR2 FQNNGV. Between the trimmed V and J ends, which lost 1 base and 4 bases, there was a span of 11 bases.